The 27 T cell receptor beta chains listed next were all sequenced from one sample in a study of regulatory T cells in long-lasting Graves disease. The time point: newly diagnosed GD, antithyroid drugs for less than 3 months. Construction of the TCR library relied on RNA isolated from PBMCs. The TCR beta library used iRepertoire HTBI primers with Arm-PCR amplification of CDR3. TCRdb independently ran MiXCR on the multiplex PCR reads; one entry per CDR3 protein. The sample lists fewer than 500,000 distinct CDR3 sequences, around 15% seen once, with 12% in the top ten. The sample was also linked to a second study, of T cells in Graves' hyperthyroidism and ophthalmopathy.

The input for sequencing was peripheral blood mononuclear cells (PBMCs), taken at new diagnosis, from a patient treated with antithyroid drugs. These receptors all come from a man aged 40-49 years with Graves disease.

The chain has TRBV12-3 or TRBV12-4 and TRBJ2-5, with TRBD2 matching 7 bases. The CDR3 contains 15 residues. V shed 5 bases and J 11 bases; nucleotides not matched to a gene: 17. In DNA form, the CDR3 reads TGTGCCAGCAGTCCAAGCGGGACCTCCTACAATGAGCAGTACTTC. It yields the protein CASSPSGTSYNEQYF.

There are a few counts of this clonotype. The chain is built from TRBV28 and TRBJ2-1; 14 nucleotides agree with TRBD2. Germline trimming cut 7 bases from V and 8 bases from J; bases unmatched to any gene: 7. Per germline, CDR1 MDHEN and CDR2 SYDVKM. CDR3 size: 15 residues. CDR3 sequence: CASITGLAGVHEQFF. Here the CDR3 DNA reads TGTGCCAGCATCACGGGACTAGCGGGAGTTCATGAGCAGTTCTTC. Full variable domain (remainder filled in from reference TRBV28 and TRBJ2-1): DVKVTQSSRYLVKRTGEKVFLECVQDMDHENMFWYRQDPGLGLRLIYFSYDVKMKEKGDIPEGYSVSREKKERFSLILESASTNQTSMYLCASITGLAGVHEQFFGPGTRLTVL.

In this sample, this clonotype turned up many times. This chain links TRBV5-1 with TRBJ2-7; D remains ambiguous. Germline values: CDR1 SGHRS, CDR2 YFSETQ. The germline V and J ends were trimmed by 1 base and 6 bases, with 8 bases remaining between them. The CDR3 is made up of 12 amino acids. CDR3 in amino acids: CASSLRGVEQYF. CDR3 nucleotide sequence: TGCGCCAGCAGCTTGCGCGGAGTCGAGCAGTACTTC.

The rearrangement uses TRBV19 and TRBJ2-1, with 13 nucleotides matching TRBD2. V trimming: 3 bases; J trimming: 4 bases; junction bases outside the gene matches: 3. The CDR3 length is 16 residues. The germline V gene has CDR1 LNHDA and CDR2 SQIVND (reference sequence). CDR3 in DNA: TGTGCCAGTAGTATCCGACTAGCGGGAGGTTACAATGAGCAGTTCTTC. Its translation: CASSIRLAGGYNEQFF.

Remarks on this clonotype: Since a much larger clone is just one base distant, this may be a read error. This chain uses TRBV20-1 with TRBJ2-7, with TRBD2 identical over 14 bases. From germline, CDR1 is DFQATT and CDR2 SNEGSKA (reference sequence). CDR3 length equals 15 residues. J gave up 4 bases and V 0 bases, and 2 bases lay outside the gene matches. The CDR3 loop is CSARDGTSGSYEQYF. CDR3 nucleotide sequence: TGCAGTGCTAGAGATGGGACTAGCGGGAGTTACGAGCAGTACTTC.

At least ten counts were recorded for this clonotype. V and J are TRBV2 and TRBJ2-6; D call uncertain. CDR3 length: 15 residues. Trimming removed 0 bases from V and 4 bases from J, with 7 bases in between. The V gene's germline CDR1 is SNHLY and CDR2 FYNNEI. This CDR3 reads CASSEASVGANVLTF. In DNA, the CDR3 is TGTGCCAGCAGTGAAGCCTCAGTCGGGGCCAACGTCCTGACTTTC.

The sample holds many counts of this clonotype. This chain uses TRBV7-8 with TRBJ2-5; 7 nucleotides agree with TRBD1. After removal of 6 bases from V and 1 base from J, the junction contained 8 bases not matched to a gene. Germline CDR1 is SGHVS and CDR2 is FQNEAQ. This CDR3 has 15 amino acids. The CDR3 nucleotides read TGTGCCAGCAGAAGAGCCCGGACAGGCCAAGAGACCCAGTACTTC. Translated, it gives CASRRARTGQETQYF.

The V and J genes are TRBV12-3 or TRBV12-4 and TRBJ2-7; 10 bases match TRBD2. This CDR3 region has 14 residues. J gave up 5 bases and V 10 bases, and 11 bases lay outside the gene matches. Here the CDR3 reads CATSRPSGSHEQYF. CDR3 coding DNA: TGTGCCACCTCCCGACCTAGCGGGAGCCACGAGCAGTACTTC.

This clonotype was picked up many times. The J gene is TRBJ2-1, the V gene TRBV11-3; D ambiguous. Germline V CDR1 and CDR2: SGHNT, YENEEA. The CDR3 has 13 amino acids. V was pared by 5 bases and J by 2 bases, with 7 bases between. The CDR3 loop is CASSRVPYNEQFF. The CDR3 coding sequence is TGTGCCAGCAGCCGAGTCCCCTACAATGAGCAGTTCTTC.

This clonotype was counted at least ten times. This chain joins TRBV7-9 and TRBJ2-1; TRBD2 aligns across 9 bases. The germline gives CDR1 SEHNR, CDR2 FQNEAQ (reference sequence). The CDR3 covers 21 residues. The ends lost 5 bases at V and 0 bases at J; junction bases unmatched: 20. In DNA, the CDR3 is TGTGCCAGCAGCGGGGAAGAGGGACTAGCCCGCACGTCCGACTCCTACAATGAGCAGTTCTTC. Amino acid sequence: CASSGEEGLARTSDSYNEQFF.

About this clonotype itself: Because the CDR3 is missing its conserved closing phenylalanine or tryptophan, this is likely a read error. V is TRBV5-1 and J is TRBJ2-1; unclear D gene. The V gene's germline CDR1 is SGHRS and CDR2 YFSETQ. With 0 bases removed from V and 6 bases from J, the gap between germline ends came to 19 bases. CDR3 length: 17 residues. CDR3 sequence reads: CASSLGLRSPGSNEQFL. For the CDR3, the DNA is TGCGCCAGCAGCTTGGGGCTTAGGTCCCCCGGATCCAATGAGCAGTTCCTC.

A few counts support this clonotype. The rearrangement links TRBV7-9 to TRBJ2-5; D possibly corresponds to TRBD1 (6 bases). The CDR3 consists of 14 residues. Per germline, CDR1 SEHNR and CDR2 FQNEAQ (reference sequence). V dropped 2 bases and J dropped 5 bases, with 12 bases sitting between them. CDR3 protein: CASSLRGFRETQYF. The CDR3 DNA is TGTGCCAGCAGCTTAAGGGGGTTTCGGGAGACCCAGTACTTC.

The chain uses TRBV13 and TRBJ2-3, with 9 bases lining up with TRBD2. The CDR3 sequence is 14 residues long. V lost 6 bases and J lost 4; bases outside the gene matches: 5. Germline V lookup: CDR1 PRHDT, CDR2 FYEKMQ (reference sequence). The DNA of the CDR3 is TGTGCCAGCAGGAATAGCGGGAGTTCAGATACGCAGTATTTT. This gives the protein CASRNSGSSDTQYF.

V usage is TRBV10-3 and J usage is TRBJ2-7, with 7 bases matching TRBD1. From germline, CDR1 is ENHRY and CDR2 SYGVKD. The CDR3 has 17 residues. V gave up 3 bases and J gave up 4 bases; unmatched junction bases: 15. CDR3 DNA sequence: TGTGCCATCAGTGATTCTCCCCCGAGACAGGGAATGTACGAGCAGTACTTC. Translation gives CAISDSPPRQGMYEQYF.

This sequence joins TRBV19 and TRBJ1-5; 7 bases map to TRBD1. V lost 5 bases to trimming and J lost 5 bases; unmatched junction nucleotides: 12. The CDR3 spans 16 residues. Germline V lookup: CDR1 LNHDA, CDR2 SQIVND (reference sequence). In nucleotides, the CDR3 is TGTGCCAGTAGTCTCCCTGGGCAGGGGGTTTATCAGCCCCAGCATTTT. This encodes CASSLPGQGVYQPQHF. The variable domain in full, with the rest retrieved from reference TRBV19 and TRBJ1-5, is DGGITQSPKYLFRKEGQNVTLSCEQNLNHDAMYWYRQDPGQGLRLIYYSQIVNDFQKGDIAEGYSVSREKKESFPLTVTSAQKNPTAFYLCASSLPGQGVYQPQHFGDGTRLSIL.

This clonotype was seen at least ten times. DNA for the CDR3: TGTGCCAGCAGTTTAAGGGGGGGGATTCAGCCCCAGCATTTT. Protein product: CASSLRGGIQPQHF. The V and J genes are TRBV28 and TRBJ1-5, with a possible D match to TRBD1 (6 bases). V was trimmed by 2 bases and J by 6 bases, leaving 11 bases between them. CDR1 and CDR2 (germline): MDHEN, SYDVKM. The CDR3 runs to 14 residues.

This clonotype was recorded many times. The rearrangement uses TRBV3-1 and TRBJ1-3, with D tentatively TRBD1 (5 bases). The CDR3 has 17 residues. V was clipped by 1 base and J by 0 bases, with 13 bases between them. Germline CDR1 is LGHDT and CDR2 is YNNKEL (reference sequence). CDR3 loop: CASSQVGGTISGNTIYF. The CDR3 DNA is TGTGCCAGCAGCCAAGTCGGGGGGACCATCTCTGGAAACACCATATATTTT.

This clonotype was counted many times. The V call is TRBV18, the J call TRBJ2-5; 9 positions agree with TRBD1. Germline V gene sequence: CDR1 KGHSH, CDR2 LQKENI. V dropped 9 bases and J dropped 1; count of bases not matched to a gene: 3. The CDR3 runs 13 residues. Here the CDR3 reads CASTDRGQETQYF. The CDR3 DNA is TGTGCCAGTACGGACAGGGGCCAAGAGACCCAGTACTTC.

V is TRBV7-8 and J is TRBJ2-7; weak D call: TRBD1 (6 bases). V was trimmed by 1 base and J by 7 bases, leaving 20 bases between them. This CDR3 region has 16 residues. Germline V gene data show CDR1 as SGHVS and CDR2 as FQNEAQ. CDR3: CASSLDPADSSREQYF. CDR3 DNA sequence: TGTGCCAGCAGCTTAGACCCGGCGGACAGTTCAAGGGAGCAGTACTTC.

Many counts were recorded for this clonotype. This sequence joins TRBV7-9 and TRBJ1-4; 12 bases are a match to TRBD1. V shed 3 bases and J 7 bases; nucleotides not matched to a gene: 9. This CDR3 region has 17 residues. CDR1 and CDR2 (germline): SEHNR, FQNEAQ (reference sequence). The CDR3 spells CASSFSGQGAWVEKLFF. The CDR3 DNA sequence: TGTGCCAGCAGCTTTTCGGGACAGGGGGCCTGGGTTGAAAAACTGTTTTTT.

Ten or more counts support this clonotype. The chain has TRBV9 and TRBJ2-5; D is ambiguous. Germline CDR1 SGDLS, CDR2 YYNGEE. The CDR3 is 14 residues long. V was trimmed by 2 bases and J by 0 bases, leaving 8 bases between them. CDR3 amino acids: CASSVGSNQETQYF. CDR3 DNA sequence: TGTGCCAGCAGCGTGGGAAGTAACCAAGAGACCCAGTACTTC.

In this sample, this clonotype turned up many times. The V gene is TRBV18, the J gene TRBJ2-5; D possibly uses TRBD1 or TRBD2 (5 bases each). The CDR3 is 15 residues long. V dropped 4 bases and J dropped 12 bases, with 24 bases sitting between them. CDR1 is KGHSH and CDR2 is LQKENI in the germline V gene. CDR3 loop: CASSRKQGAESSEYF. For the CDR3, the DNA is TGTGCCAGCTCACGCAAGCAGGGAGCCGAGAGTTCGGAGTACTTC.

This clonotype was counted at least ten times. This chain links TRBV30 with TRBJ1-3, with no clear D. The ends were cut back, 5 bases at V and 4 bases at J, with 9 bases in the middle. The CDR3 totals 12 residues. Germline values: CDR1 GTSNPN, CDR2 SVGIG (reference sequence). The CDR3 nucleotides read TGTGCCTGGCAAGCACAGGGAAACACCATATATTTT. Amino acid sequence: CAWQAQGNTIYF.

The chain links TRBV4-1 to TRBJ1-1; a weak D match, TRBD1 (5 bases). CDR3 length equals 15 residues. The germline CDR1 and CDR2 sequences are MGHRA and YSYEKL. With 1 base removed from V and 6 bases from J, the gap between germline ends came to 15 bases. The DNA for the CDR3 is TGCGCCAGCAGCCAAGCTGGAGGGGTAGGGGCTGAAGCTTTCTTT. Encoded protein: CASSQAGGVGAEAFF.

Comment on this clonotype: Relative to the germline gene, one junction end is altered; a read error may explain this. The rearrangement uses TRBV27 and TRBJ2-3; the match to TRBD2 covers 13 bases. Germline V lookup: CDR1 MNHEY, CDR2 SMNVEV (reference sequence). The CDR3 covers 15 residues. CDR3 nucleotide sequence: TGTGCCAGCAGAGGACTAGCGGGAGTTGGGGATACGCGGTATTTT. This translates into CASRGLAGVGDTRYF.

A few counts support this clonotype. CDR3 in amino acids: CATSRRGGFGYTF. DNA of the CDR3: TGTGCCACCAGCAGACGAGGGGGTTTTGGCTACACCTTC. The V and J genes are TRBV15 and TRBJ1-2; D perhaps matches TRBD1 (6 bases). The germline V gene encodes CDR1 LNHNV and CDR2 YYDKDF (reference sequence). This CDR3 has 13 residues. Trimming removed 2 bases from V and 7 bases from J, with 11 bases in between.

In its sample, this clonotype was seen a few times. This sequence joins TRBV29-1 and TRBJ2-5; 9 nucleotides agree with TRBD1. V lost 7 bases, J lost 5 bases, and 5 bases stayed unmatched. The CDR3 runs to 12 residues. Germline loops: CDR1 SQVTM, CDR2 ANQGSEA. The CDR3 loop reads CSGTGGAETQYF. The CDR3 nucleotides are TGCAGCGGTACAGGGGGCGCGGAGACCCAGTACTTC. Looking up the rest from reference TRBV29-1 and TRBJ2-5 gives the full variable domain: SAVISQKPSRDICQRGTSLTIQCQVDSQVTMMFWYRQQPGQSLTLIATANQGSEATYESGFVIDKFPISRPNLTFSTLTVSNMSPEDSSIYLCSGTGGAETQYFGPGTRLLVL.